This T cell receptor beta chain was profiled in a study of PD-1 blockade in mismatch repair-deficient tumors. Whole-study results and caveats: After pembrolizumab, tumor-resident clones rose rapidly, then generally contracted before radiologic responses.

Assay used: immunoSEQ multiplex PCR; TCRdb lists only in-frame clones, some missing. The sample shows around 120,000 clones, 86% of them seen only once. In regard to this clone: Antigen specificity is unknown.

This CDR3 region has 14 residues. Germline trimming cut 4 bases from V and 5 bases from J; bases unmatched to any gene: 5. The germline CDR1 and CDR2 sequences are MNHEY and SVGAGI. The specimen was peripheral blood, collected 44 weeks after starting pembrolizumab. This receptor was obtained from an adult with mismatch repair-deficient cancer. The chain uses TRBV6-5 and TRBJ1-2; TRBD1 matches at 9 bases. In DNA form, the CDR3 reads TGTGCCAGCAGTTCGAGGACAGGGGTATATGGCTACACCTTC. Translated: CASSSRTGVYGYTF.